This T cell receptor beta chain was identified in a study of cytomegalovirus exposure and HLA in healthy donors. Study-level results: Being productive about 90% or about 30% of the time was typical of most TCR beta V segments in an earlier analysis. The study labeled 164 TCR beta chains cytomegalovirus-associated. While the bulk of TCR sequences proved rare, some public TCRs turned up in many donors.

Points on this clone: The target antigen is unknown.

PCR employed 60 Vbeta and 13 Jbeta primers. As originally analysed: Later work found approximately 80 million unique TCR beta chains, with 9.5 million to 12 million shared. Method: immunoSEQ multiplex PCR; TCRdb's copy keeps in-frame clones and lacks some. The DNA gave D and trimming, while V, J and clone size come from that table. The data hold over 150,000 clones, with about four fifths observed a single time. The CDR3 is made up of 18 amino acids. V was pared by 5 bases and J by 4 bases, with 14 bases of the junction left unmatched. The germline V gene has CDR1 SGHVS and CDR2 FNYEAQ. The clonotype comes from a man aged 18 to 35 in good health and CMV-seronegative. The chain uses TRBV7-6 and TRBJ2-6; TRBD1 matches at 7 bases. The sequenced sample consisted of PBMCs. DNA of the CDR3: TGTGCCAGCAGCAAATGGACAGGCCTTGCAGCGGGGGCCAACGTCCTGACTTTC. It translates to CASSKWTGLAAGANVLTF.